These 31 T cell receptor beta chains originate from one sample sequenced in a study of chemoradiotherapy in HPV16-positive cancers. The repertoire was sequenced with immunoSEQ multiplex PCR; TCRdb's copy has only in-frame clones and lacks some. The repertoire has about 68,000 clones, roughly 90% of them found once; the top ten carry 4.2%. Source: blood, taken from a patient who underwent chemoradiotherapy. Receptors were obtained from a human donor with HPV-associated anogenital cancer.

The chain recombines TRBV19 with TRBJ2-2; the D gene is possibly TRBD2 (5 bases). The CDR3 loop spans 18 amino acids. Germline CDR1 is LNHDA and CDR2 is SQIVND (reference sequence). Trimming shortened V by 0 bases and J by 0 bases, and 14 bases separated the two germline ends. CDR3 sequence reads: CASSIDNRGRTNTGELFF. CDR3 bases: TGTGCCAGTAGTATAGACAACCGAGGGAGAACGAACACCGGGGAGCTGTTTTTT. Variable domain in full (rest from reference TRBV19 and TRBJ2-2): DGGITQSPKYLFRKEGQNVTLSCEQNLNHDAMYWYRQDPGQGLRLIYYSQIVNDFQKGDIAEGYSVSREKKESFPLTVTSAQKNPTAFYLCASSIDNRGRTNTGELFFGEGSRLTVL.

The chain links TRBV5-6 to TRBJ2-5; 7 nucleotides agree with TRBD2. The CDR3 runs 16 residues. The J segment lost 1 base and the V segment lost 0 bases, leaving 6 bases of the junction unmatched. Germline-derived CDR1 and CDR2 are SGHDT and YYEEEE. The chain's CDR3 is CASSLASGTFQETQYF. The CDR3 region has the DNA TGTGCCAGCAGCTTGGCTAGCGGTACCTTCCAAGAGACCCAGTACTTC.

The rearrangement links TRBV28 to TRBJ1-1; D remains unclear. Germline V gene data show CDR1 as MDHEN and CDR2 as SYDVKM. The V end was cut by 2 bases, the J end by 5 bases, with 6 bases between. This CDR3 comprises 12 residues. CDR3 in amino acids: CASSLMGTEAFF. As DNA, the CDR3 is TGTGCCAGCAGTTTAATGGGGACTGAAGCTTTCTTT.

This rearrangement joins TRBV9 to TRBJ1-2; D may be TRBD1 (5 bases). This CDR3 spans 12 amino acids. Trimming removed 7 bases from V and 4 bases from J, with 11 bases in between. Germline V CDR1 and CDR2: SGDLS, YYNGEE. This CDR3 reads CASRQGVYGYTF. DNA for the CDR3: TGTGCCAGCCGGCAGGGCGTCTATGGCTACACCTTC.

V is TRBV5-8 and J is TRBJ1-2, with TRBD1 matching over 8 bases. Per the germline V gene, CDR1 is SGHTS and CDR2 is YDEGEE. V was clipped by 5 bases and J by 4 bases; unmatched bases: 4. CDR3 length: 13 residues. As DNA, the CDR3 is TGTGCCAGCAGAGACGGGACAGGCTATGGCTACACCTTC. Amino acids: CASRDGTGYGYTF.

The chain joins TRBV18 to TRBJ2-5; the D gene is possibly TRBD1 (5 bases). Trimming pared 0 bases from V and 5 bases from J, leaving 19 bases between. The CDR3 is 17 residues long. In germline, CDR1 is KGHSH, CDR2 LQKENI. The chain's CDR3 is CASSPPVVGASSETQYF. The CDR3 coding sequence is TGTGCCAGCTCACCACCGGTCGTAGGGGCTTCAAGTGAGACCCAGTACTTC.

The chain recombines TRBV10-3 with TRBJ2-3; D perhaps matches TRBD2 (6 bases). The CDR3 extends over 16 amino acids. Per the germline V gene, CDR1 is ENHRY and CDR2 is SYGVKD. V was shortened by 0 bases and J by 3 bases, with 13 bases between the two germline ends. CDR3 region: CAISESSGATTDTQYF. The CDR3 region has the DNA TGTGCCATCAGTGAGTCGTCGGGAGCGACTACAGATACGCAGTATTTT.

The chain couples TRBV13 to TRBJ1-2; 7 bases line up with TRBD1. The germline CDR1 and CDR2 sequences are PRHDT and FYEKMQ (reference sequence). The CDR3 consists of 13 residues. The junction had 8 bases not matched to a gene; V was cut back by 5 bases and J by 8 bases. The CDR3 nucleotides are TGTGCCAGCAGCAAACAGGGGAGTTTCGGCTACACCTTC. Translation gives CASSKQGSFGYTF.

J is TRBJ2-7 and V is TRBV7-2, with D perhaps TRBD1 or TRBD2 (5 bases each). V dropped 2 bases and J dropped 0 bases, with 11 bases sitting between them. This CDR3 is 15 amino acids long. Germline V gives CDR1 SGHTA, CDR2 FQGNSA. CDR3 sequence: CASSLWDGGSYEQYF. The CDR3 DNA reads TGTGCCAGCAGCTTATGGGACGGAGGCTCCTACGAGCAGTACTTC.

The DNA for the CDR3 is TGCGCCAGCAGCCAAGATCTCGGATATAATTCACCCCTCCACTTT. It yields the protein CASSQDLGYNSPLHF. This rearrangement joins TRBV4-1 to TRBJ1-6; D gene uncertain. The ends were cut back, 0 bases at V and 4 bases at J, with 7 bases in the middle. The CDR3 length is 15 residues. In germline, CDR1 is MGHRA, CDR2 YSYEKL.

The chain joins TRBV2 to TRBJ2-1; 8 nucleotides match TRBD1. This CDR3 has 14 amino acids. Germline CDR1 reads SNHLY; CDR2 reads FYNNEI. V dropped 6 bases and J dropped 7; count of bases not matched to a gene: 8. CDR3 amino acids: CASRSGDRGNEQFF. The CDR3 DNA reads as TGTGCCAGCAGATCGGGCGACAGGGGTAATGAGCAGTTCTTC.

The rearrangement links TRBV27 to TRBJ1-5; D unresolved. Trimming removed 4 bases at V and 1 base at J, with 20 bases between. The germline V gene encodes CDR1 MNHEY and CDR2 SMNVEV (reference sequence). The CDR3 spans 18 residues. CDR3 coding DNA: TGTGCCAGCAGTTCCTTAGGGTTGGGAGGAGACAGCAATCAGCCCCAGCATTTT. Translated: CASSSLGLGGDSNQPQHF.

This clone was seen a handful of times. This chain uses TRBV5-4 with TRBJ2-2; D remains unclear. Trimming left V 4 bases short and J 0 bases short, with 7 bases between. Looked up from germline, CDR1 is SGHNT and CDR2 is YYREEE (reference sequence). The CDR3 is made up of 14 amino acids. CDR3 residues: CASSPPTNTGELFF. The CDR3, as DNA: TGTGCCAGCAGCCCCCCAACGAACACCGGGGAGCTGTTTTTT.

The chain employs TRBV25-1 and TRBJ2-5; D is unresolved. Germline-derived CDR1 and CDR2 are MGHDK and SYGVNS. The CDR3 is 11 amino acids. Deletions cut 5 bases from V and 5 bases from J, with 6 bases between. CDR3 sequence: CASSLVETQYF. As DNA, the CDR3 is TGTGCCAGCAGTCTAGTGGAGACCCAGTACTTC.

CDR3 residues: CASSPNFGTVNEKLFF. In DNA, the CDR3 is TGTGCCAGCAGCCCAAATTTCGGGACAGTTAATGAAAAACTGTTTTTT. This chain joins TRBV7-9 and TRBJ1-4; the match to TRBD1 covers 7 bases. V dropped 5 bases and J dropped 4; count of bases not matched to a gene: 10. The CDR3 spans 16 residues. Looked up from germline, CDR1 is SEHNR and CDR2 is FQNEAQ (reference sequence).

The V call is TRBV2, the J call TRBJ2-1, with 12 bases identical to TRBD2. This CDR3 has 16 amino acids. CDR1 is SNHLY, CDR2 FYNNEI, per germline. J was trimmed by 10 bases and V by 6 bases; bases with no gene match: 13. In DNA, the CDR3 is TGTGCCAGCAGCCTGGGGGGACTAGCGGGTTCACGGGAGCAGTTCTTC. It translates to CASSLGGLAGSREQFF.

The genes are TRBV5-1 and TRBJ2-2; weak D call: TRBD2 (5 bases). Trimming took off 0 bases at V and 0 bases at J, with 9 bases between the two ends. Per germline, CDR1 SGHRS and CDR2 YFSETQ. This CDR3 region has 16 residues. The CDR3 region has the DNA TGCGCCAGCAGCTTGGTACGGGGATCGAACACCGGGGAGCTGTTTTTT. Amino acids: CASSLVRGSNTGELFF.

This clone occurred a few times. The chain joins TRBV6-5 to TRBJ2-7; D is ambiguous. Germline V gives CDR1 MNHEY, CDR2 SVGAGI. The V gene lost 4 bases and the J gene lost 1 base, with 11 bases spanning the gap. This CDR3 has 14 residues. CDR3: CASSSYLGSYEQYF. The DNA of the CDR3 is TGTGCCAGCAGTTCTTATTTGGGTTCCTACGAGCAGTACTTC.

The chain is built from TRBV2 and TRBJ2-7; maybe TRBD2 (7 bases). CDR1 SNHLY and CDR2 FYNNEI come from the germline V gene. V lost 7 bases and J 2 bases, leaving 18 bases between the germline ends. The length of the CDR3 is 15 residues. The CDR3 nucleotides read TGTGCCAGCATGGGGGGGACACAGAAGCCCTACGAGCAGTACTTC. Translated, it gives CASMGGTQKPYEQYF. The full variable domain, its missing parts supplied by reference TRBV2 and TRBJ2-7, is EPEVTQTPSHQVTQMGQEVILRCVPISNHLYFYWYRQILGQKVEFLVSFYNNEISEKSEIFDDQFSVERPDGSNFTLKIRSTKLEDSAMYFCASMGGTQKPYEQYFGPGTRLTVT.

The chain joins TRBV6-5 to TRBJ2-7; 12 bases match TRBD2. Germline V CDR1 and CDR2: MNHEY, SVGAGI. With V trimmed by 6 bases and J by 7 bases, 4 bases remained unmatched. The CDR3 sequence is 13 residues long. The CDR3 sequence is CASRGLAGLEQYF. In nucleotides, the CDR3 is TGTGCCAGCAGAGGACTAGCGGGACTGGAGCAGTACTTC.

The CDR3 region is CASAGVLERSYEQYF. DNA for the CDR3: TGTGCCAGCGCGGGAGTACTAGAGCGCTCCTACGAGCAGTACTTC. V and J are TRBV28 and TRBJ2-7, with 7 positions matching TRBD2. After removal of 8 bases from V and 0 bases from J, the junction contained 10 bases not matched to a gene. The CDR3 is 15 amino acids. The germline V gene has CDR1 MDHEN and CDR2 SYDVKM.

The rearrangement uses TRBV5-1 and TRBJ2-3; D possibly corresponds to TRBD1 (6 bases). This CDR3 spans 14 amino acids. Germline V gives CDR1 SGHRS, CDR2 YFSETQ. Trimming shortened V by 4 bases and J by 2 bases, and 11 bases separated the two germline ends. Here the CDR3 reads CASSPQGITDTQYF. DNA for the CDR3: TGCGCCAGCAGCCCCCAGGGGATCACAGATACGCAGTATTTT.

The chain recombines TRBV5-1 with TRBJ2-3, with a tentative D call TRBD2 (6 bases). Germline assignment: CDR1 SGHRS and CDR2 YFSETQ. This CDR3 has 15 residues. Between the trimmed V and J ends, which lost 6 bases and 1 base, there was a span of 15 bases. In DNA form, the CDR3 reads TGCGCCAGCACGGTCGGGGGAGGCGGCACAGATACGCAGTATTTT. This codes for CASTVGGGGTDTQYF.

The rearrangement links TRBV27 to TRBJ1-5; D not resolved. The CDR3 spans 15 residues. In germline, CDR1 is MNHEY, CDR2 SMNVEV (reference sequence). The ends were cut back, 0 bases at V and 3 bases at J, with 9 bases in the middle. Written as DNA, the CDR3 is TGTGCCAGCAGTTTATCGCCGTGGGACAATCAGCCCCAGCATTTT. It translates to CASSLSPWDNQPQHF.

V is TRBV6-6 and J is TRBJ1-2; D gene ambiguous. The germline CDR1 and CDR2 sequences are MNHNY and SVGAGI (reference sequence). The CDR3 is made up of 14 amino acids. V gave up 2 bases and J gave up 3 bases, with 10 bases separating them. The CDR3 here is CASSYSVRDYGYTF. The CDR3 DNA reads TGTGCCAGCAGTTACAGTGTCAGAGACTATGGCTACACCTTC.

This chain joins TRBV11-1 and TRBJ2-1, with TRBD2 matching over 8 bases. J gave up 15 bases and V 1 base, and 17 bases lay outside the gene matches. The CDR3 contains 16 residues. Germline CDR1 reads SGHAT; CDR2 reads FQDESV (reference sequence). CDR3 loop: CASSLGPAGVGGARFF. The CDR3 DNA reads TGTGCCAGCAGCTTAGGTCCAGCGGGAGTAGGGGGGGCCAGGTTCTTC.

The chain recombines TRBV5-1 with TRBJ2-7; 8 nucleotides align to TRBD1. Looked up from germline, CDR1 is SGHRS and CDR2 is YFSETQ. The CDR3 spans 13 residues. V was clipped by 10 bases and J by 2 bases; unmatched bases: 8. The CDR3 coding sequence is TGCGCCTCATCCAGGGGGCTGACCTACGAGCAGTACTTC. It translates to CASSRGLTYEQYF.

Only one count was recorded for this clone. V and J are TRBV5-1 and TRBJ2-1; D is uncertain. Trimming stripped 4 bases from V and 3 bases from J, with 5 bases between. Per the germline V gene, CDR1 is SGHRS and CDR2 is YFSETQ. There are 12 residues in the CDR3. In DNA form, the CDR3 reads TGCGCCAGCAGCCCGTACTACAATGAGCAGTTCTTC. Translated: CASSPYYNEQFF.

The rearrangement uses TRBV30 and TRBJ2-1; D not resolved. V was clipped by 1 base and J by 6 bases, with 13 bases between them. This CDR3 is built from 14 residues. The germline V gene encodes CDR1 GTSNPN and CDR2 SVGIG (reference sequence). In DNA, the CDR3 is TGTGCCTGGAGTGGTCTAGGAGTCACCAATGAGCAGTTCTTC. Protein: CAWSGLGVTNEQFF.

This clone occurred a few times. The gene calls are TRBV4-1 and TRBJ2-7; 8 positions match TRBD2. The J segment lost 0 bases and the V segment lost 8 bases, leaving 3 bases of the junction unmatched. The CDR3 spans 13 residues. Germline loops: CDR1 MGHRA, CDR2 YSYEKL. In DNA form, the CDR3 reads TGCGCCAGCCGGGAGGGGAACTCCTACGAGCAGTACTTC. This translates into CASREGNSYEQYF.

The V gene is TRBV27, the J gene TRBJ2-3; 12 bases fit TRBD2. The CDR3 covers 16 residues. J was trimmed by 4 bases and V by 5 bases; bases with no gene match: 7. The germline V gene has CDR1 MNHEY and CDR2 SMNVEV (reference sequence). In DNA form, the CDR3 reads TGTGCCAGCAGTATACCGACTAGCGGGAGTGCAGATACGCAGTATTTT. Its protein product is CASSIPTSGSADTQYF.